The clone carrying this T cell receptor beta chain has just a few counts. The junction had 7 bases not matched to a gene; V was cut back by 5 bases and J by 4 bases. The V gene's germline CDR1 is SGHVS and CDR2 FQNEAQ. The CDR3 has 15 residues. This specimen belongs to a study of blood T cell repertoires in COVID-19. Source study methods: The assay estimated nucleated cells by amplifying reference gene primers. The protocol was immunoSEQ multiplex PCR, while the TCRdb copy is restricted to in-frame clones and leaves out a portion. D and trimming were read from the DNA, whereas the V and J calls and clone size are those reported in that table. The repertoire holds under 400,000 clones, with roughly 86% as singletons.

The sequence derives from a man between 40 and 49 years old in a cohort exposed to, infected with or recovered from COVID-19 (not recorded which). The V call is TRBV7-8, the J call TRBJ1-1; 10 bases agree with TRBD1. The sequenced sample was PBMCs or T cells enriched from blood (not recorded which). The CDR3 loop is CASSPWDRGGTEAFF. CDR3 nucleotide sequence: TGTGCCAGCAGCCCATGGGACAGGGGTGGCACTGAAGCTTTCTTT.